Each of the 18 T cell receptor beta chains below was sequenced from the same sample in a study of Ad26.COV2.S vaccination and SARS-CoV-2 variants. TCRdb keeps only in-frame clones here, not all; method: immunoSEQ multiplex PCR. The sample consists of approximately 410,000 clones, roughly 90% of them appearing once. The sample's treatment: about 20 received Ad26.COV2.S at low or high dose, single or two shots; roughly 5 received placebo; per-sample allocation not given. Sampling happened 63 days after the first vaccine or placebo injection. Sample: peripheral blood, taken in a trial of Ad26.COV2.S vaccine versus placebo. These receptors were taken from a person between 18 and 65 years old who received the Ad26.COV2.S COVID-19 vaccine or a placebo.

This chain connects TRBV7-9 to TRBJ1-1; weak D call: TRBD1 (5 bases). Trimming took 4 bases from V and 1 from J, leaving 10 bases between them. The CDR3 contains 14 residues. Germline-derived CDR1 and CDR2 are SEHNR and FQNEAQ (reference sequence). CDR3 bases: TGTGCCAGCAGCTCCACCGGGGGGAACACTGAAGCTTTCTTT. It is translated as CASSSTGGNTEAFF. The full variable domain, rest sourced from reference TRBV7-9 and TRBJ1-1, is DTGVSQNPRHKITKRGQNVTFRCDPISEHNRLYWYRQTLGQGPEFLTYFQNEAQLEKSRLLSDRFSAERPKGSFSTLEIQRTEQGDSAMYLCASSSTGGNTEAFFGQGTRLTVV.

The rearrangement joins TRBV7-5 to TRBJ2-1; TRBD1, the table's D call, was not compared with the DNA. TRBV7-5 is termed a pseudogene. CDR3 length: 16 residues. The CDR3 sequence is CVRSPSKGTGSCEQFF. The CDR3 region has the DNA TGTGTCAGAAGCCCTAGCAAGGGGACAGGGTCGTGTGAGCAGTTCTTC.

The V gene is TRBV19, the J gene TRBJ1-1, with D possibly TRBD1 on 5 matching bases. V lost 5 bases and J lost 1, with 11 bases in between. The CDR3 has 14 amino acids. The V gene's germline CDR1 is LNHDA and CDR2 SQIVND (reference sequence). The DNA for the CDR3 is TGTGCCAGTAGTCCGGGACCGGAGAACACTGAAGCTTTCTTT. This translates into CASSPGPENTEAFF.

CDR3 amino acids: CASSSGTGRYNEQFF. The CDR3 DNA sequence: TGTGCCAGCAGTTCCGGGACAGGAAGGTACAATGAGCAGTTCTTC. This chain links TRBV9 with TRBJ2-1, with TRBD1 matching 8 bases. This CDR3 is 15 amino acids long. J was trimmed by 4 bases and V by 5 bases; bases with no gene match: 8. In germline, CDR1 is SGDLS, CDR2 YYNGEE.

This clone was detected only once. CDR3 bases: TGCGCCAGCAGCCAAGATATGGGTCCGGACATCTACGAGCAGTACTTC. Its translation: CASSQDMGPDIYEQYF. The V call is TRBV4-3, the J call TRBJ2-7, with D possibly being TRBD1 (5 bases). V lost 0 bases and J lost 3, with 15 bases in between. The CDR3 spans 16 residues. Germline V gives CDR1 LGHNA, CDR2 YSLEER.

This clone was seen just once. Here the CDR3 DNA reads TGTGCCAGTAGTAGAGGGGGTTGGTACCAAGAGACCCAGTACTTC. It specifies CASSRGGWYQETQYF. This chain uses TRBV19 with TRBJ2-5, with a possible D match to TRBD1 (6 bases). Germline assignment: CDR1 LNHDA and CDR2 SQIVND (reference sequence). The V gene lost 4 bases and the J gene lost 0 bases, with 12 bases spanning the gap. This CDR3 spans 15 amino acids.

V gene TRBV13 combines with J gene TRBJ1-1; 9 nucleotides align to TRBD1. Germline V gives CDR1 PRHDT, CDR2 FYEKMQ (reference sequence). The CDR3 loop spans 15 amino acids. The J segment lost 4 bases and the V segment lost 5 bases, leaving 8 bases of the junction unmatched. CDR3 residues: CASSRITGGGTEAFF. The DNA of the CDR3 is TGTGCCAGCAGCCGAATCACAGGGGGCGGCACTGAAGCTTTCTTT.

This chain connects TRBV7-2 to TRBJ2-3, with TRBD2 matching over 11 bases. This CDR3 is built from 16 residues. Germline assignment: CDR1 SGHTA and CDR2 FQGNSA. V trimming: 1 base; J trimming: 2 bases; junction bases outside the gene matches: 2. The DNA of the CDR3 is TGTGCCAGCAGCTTAGAGGGACTAGCGGACACAGATACGCAGTATTTT. The encoded protein is CASSLEGLADTDTQYF.

On this clone: The sample contains more than one DNA sequence encoding this CDR3. The chain is built from TRBV11-2 and TRBJ2-5; the D gene is possibly TRBD2 (6 bases). In germline, CDR1 is SGHAT, CDR2 FQNNGV. Trimming pared 5 bases from V and 2 bases from J, leaving 9 bases between. The CDR3 runs 13 residues. This chain's CDR3 is CASSRGVQETQYF. The DNA of the CDR3 is TGTGCCAGCAGCCGCGGGGTTCAAGAGACCCAGTACTTC.

The CDR3 DNA reads TGTGCCAGCAGCGTAGCTATCGGGGGGAGTGAAAAACTGTTTTTT. Translated, it gives CASSVAIGGSEKLFF. The chain joins TRBV9 to TRBJ1-4, with D perhaps TRBD1 (5 bases). The CDR3 consists of 15 residues. Germline V CDR1 and CDR2: SGDLS, YYNGEE. V was trimmed by 0 bases and J by 7 bases, leaving 13 bases between them.

The chain has TRBV5-6 and TRBJ2-2; tentatively, D is TRBD1 (6 bases). The CDR3 is 15 residues long. V lost 3 bases and J 6 bases, leaving 15 bases between the germline ends. Per the germline V gene, CDR1 is SGHDT and CDR2 is YYEEEE. In DNA, the CDR3 is TGTGCCAGCAGCTCCCGGGACATCTCTCCCGGGGAGCTGTTTTTT. It is translated as CASSSRDISPGELFF.

This chain uses TRBV7-8 with TRBJ2-7; 11 bases fit TRBD1. V shed 5 bases and J 4 bases; nucleotides not matched to a gene: 10. CDR1 SGHVS and CDR2 FQNEAQ come from the germline V gene. The CDR3 is 16 residues long. CDR3 coding DNA: TGTGCCAGCAGCGAAGCCCAGGGACAGGGGGTGTACGAGCAGTACTTC. This sequence encodes CASSEAQGQGVYEQYF.

The chain recombines TRBV27 with TRBJ1-1; perhaps TRBD1 as D (5 bases). Germline CDR1 MNHEY, CDR2 SMNVEV (reference sequence). V was trimmed by 3 bases and J by 4 bases, leaving 12 bases between them. The CDR3 has 14 amino acids. CDR3 bases: TGTGCCAGCAGTTTGGGAGGGGCTCCCACTGAAGCTTTCTTT. Amino acids: CASSLGGAPTEAFF.

The chain couples TRBV27 to TRBJ2-7, with TRBD1 identical over 8 bases. V lost 6 bases, J lost 2 bases, and 9 bases stayed unmatched. Per germline, CDR1 MNHEY and CDR2 SMNVEV (reference sequence). This CDR3 contains 15 residues. The CDR3 bases are TGTGCCAGCAGCCTCTTGAGGACAGGGACCTACGAGCAGTACTTC. Protein: CASSLLRTGTYEQYF.

The gene calls are TRBV4-1 and TRBJ1-1, with TRBD1 identical over 9 bases. The germline gives CDR1 MGHRA, CDR2 YSYEKL. This CDR3 is built from 13 residues. Trimming at V came to 6 bases and at J to 10 bases, leaving 9 bases not matched to a gene. The CDR3 protein is CASRQTGGLVAFF. The CDR3 nucleotides are TGCGCCAGCAGACAGACAGGGGGTCTTGTAGCTTTCTTT.

The chain recombines TRBV2 with TRBJ2-1; D unclear. The germline V gene has CDR1 SNHLY and CDR2 FYNNEI. The germline V and J ends were trimmed by 2 bases and 4 bases, with 12 bases remaining between them. The CDR3 covers 15 residues. The CDR3 DNA reads as TGTGCCAGCAGTGAACGCGCCGTACGTTACAATGAGCAGTTCTTC. Translation: CASSERAVRYNEQFF.

The chain uses TRBV4-3 and TRBJ1-4, with a tentative D call TRBD1 (5 bases). Germline CDR1 LGHNA, CDR2 YSLEER. Between the trimmed V and J ends, which lost 1 base and 7 bases, there was a span of 10 bases. The CDR3 is 14 residues long. The CDR3 DNA reads TGCGCCAGCAGCCAAGGGGGGGTCGGTGAAAAACTGTTTTTT. Amino acid sequence: CASSQGGVGEKLFF.

The chain couples TRBV2 to TRBJ1-5; possible D gene TRBD1, 5 bases. This CDR3 region has 15 residues. Germline CDR1 is SNHLY and CDR2 is FYNNEI. V was trimmed by 2 bases and J by 2 bases, leaving 10 bases between them. The CDR3 region has the DNA TGTGCCAGCAGTGAACGGGGCTGGGGCAATCAGCCCCAGCATTTT. It yields the protein CASSERGWGNQPQHF.